This TCR beta chain was identified in a study of cytomegalovirus exposure and HLA in healthy donors. Study context: Around 77 million unique TCRs from HLA-typed donors made up an early data release. General study results and limits: Certain sequence variants were highly shared and formed a cluster, and this cluster was likely a sequencing artifact.

Points on this clone: The antigen is unknown.

PCR involved 60 Vbeta and 13 Jbeta primers. Repertoires were generated with immunoSEQ multiplex PCR, while TCRdb's copy carries only in-frame clones and drops some. The sample has about 120,000 clones, roughly 80% seen once. The CDR3 runs to 14 residues. V lost 0 bases and J 2 bases, leaving 8 bases between the germline ends. CDR1 is ENHRY, CDR2 SYGVKD, per germline. The sequencing sample was made of PBMCs. The receptor's source is a woman under 30 in good health and CMV-seronegative. The chain joins TRBV10-3 to TRBJ2-7; a possible D gene is TRBD2 (5 bases). CDR3 sequence (DNA): TGTGCCATCAGTGAGTCCGGGGATACCTACGAGCAGTACTTC. Translation: CAISESGDTYEQYF.